The TCR beta chain described here comes from a study of blood T cell repertoires in COVID-19 (dated by TCRdb to 2020 to 2022). Study-level background: The collaborator samples originated in the United States, Italy and Spain and spanned the acute and convalescent phases of COVID-19. The samples were drawn from two sources: the first 160 participants of the ongoing ImmuneRACE study, and over 1,000 subjects contributed by 6 global collaborators. Sample metadata almost always included a de-identified subject ID, COVID-19 status, age in years and sex. The repertoires were made available in a free public database intended to serve as a resource for research on the immune response to SARS-CoV-2. The material from the prospective study consisted of cDNA or gDNA derived from T cells, B-cell-depleted T cells, or PBMCs. Where available, HLA class I and class II types were obtained from metadata supplied by the sample provider rather than from assay-based typing. The dataset comprised deeply sampled blood TCRbeta repertoires from subjects exposed to, actively infected with, or recovered from COVID-19. Study-wide findings and limitations: The quantity of clinical and demographic metadata differed by source and by participant and was supplied without curation.

The immunoSEQ Assay, a bias-controlled multiplex PCR, was used to amplify TCRbeta CDR3 regions from genomic DNA. The paper's processing steps were these. The number of nucleated cells in each sample was estimated by amplification of reference gene primers within the assay. Sequence reads were collapsed and filtered to measure the absolute abundance of every unique TCRbeta CDR3 rearrangement. For each sample, productive Simpson clonality was calculated by taking the square root of Simpson's diversity index across productive rearrangements. In TCRdb, the immuneACCESS table is reduced to in-frame sequences with V and J assigned. These tables do not hold every clone; where another copy was compared, an unresolved V gene accounts for under half, and the others remain unexplained. D and trimming were read from the DNA, whereas the V and J calls and clone size are those reported in that table. This sample holds about 37,000 clones; about 89% were observed only once. The ten top clones hold about 6.5% of the sample.

Of note for this clone: Its recognized antigen is unknown. No much larger clone exists at a distance of one base, and base qualities are not known.

Collaborating institutions collected whole blood in K2EDTA tubes following their own protocols. Collaborator samples were shipped for TCRbeta analysis as frozen whole blood, isolated PBMCs, or DNA extracted from either sample type. The CDR3 contains 13 residues, cysteine and phenylalanine counted. This entry keeps only the CDR3 DNA: 39 bases, framed from base 1. Per the germline V gene, SNHLY is the CDR1 and FYNNEI is the CDR2. For this chain, trimming is 6 bases at the V end and 4 bases at the J end, and the number of junction bases without a gene match is 4. Sequenced: peripheral blood. The receptor was isolated from a human donor in a cohort sampled during active COVID-19. Here the chain combines TRBV2 and TRBJ2-3; the central 7 bases match TRBD2. For the CDR3, the sequence is CASRREKADTQYF. The DNA sequence is TGTGCCAGCAGGCGGGAGAAGGCAGATACGCAGTATTTT.